This entry concerns a single T cell receptor beta chain. V shed 1 base, J shed 4 bases, and the junction held 6 bases outside the gene matches. The V gene's germline CDR1 is LGHNT and CDR2 FRNRAP. The CDR3 is 15 amino acids. The sample is drawn from a study of blood T cell repertoires in COVID-19. Whole-study context: The origin of the acute and convalescent COVID-19 samples was the United States, Italy and Spain. T cells, B-cell-depleted T cells, or PBMCs provided the cDNA or gDNA that served as material.

Under the authors' procedure: Amplification of reference gene primers was used by the study to estimate nucleated cell counts. Clones were read by immunoSEQ multiplex PCR, and TCRdb kept only the in-frame ones, dropping some. The V and J calls and clone size come from that table; D and trimming were worked out from the DNA. The repertoire holds about 220,000 clones, with roughly 89% as singletons. Participants, about 18 to 89 years old, spanned around 26 US areas. The sample was PBMCs or T cells enriched from blood (not recorded which). The clonotype was recovered from a woman aged 35 to 49 with acute COVID-19. The V gene is TRBV12-5, the J gene TRBJ1-1, with TRBD1 identical over 7 bases. CDR3 DNA: TGTGCTAGTGGTTTGGCCGCAGGGGGGAGCACTGAAGCTTTCTTT. Amino acid sequence: CASGLAAGGSTEAFF.